This TCR beta chain was retrieved from a study of cytomegalovirus exposure and HLA in healthy donors. Study background: The 95 to 150 validation repertoires used a platform that matched the one used for the approximately 700 first-cohort repertoires, as a later analysis reported.

The V end was cut by 10 bases, the J end by 4 bases, with 16 bases between. CDR1 and CDR2 (germline): ENHRY, SYGVKD. This CDR3 region has 13 residues. Study-wide findings and caveats: The finding came from a later analysis; first-cohort TCR clusters tended to co-occur in the 95 to 150 validation repertoires.

Here immunoSEQ multiplex PCR was the method, and the copy in TCRdb shows in-frame clones only, minus some. The sample lists some 68,000 clones, roughly 96% occurring once. Of note for this clone: The antigen is unknown.

The rearrangement links TRBV10-3 to TRBJ1-1; possibly TRBD1 for D (6 bases). Specimen: PBMCs. This clonotype was obtained from a young man in good health and CMV-seronegative. The CDR3 region has the DNA TGTGCCACCCACAGGGAAGGGGGCACTGAAGCTTTCTTT. Amino acid sequence: CATHREGGTEAFF.